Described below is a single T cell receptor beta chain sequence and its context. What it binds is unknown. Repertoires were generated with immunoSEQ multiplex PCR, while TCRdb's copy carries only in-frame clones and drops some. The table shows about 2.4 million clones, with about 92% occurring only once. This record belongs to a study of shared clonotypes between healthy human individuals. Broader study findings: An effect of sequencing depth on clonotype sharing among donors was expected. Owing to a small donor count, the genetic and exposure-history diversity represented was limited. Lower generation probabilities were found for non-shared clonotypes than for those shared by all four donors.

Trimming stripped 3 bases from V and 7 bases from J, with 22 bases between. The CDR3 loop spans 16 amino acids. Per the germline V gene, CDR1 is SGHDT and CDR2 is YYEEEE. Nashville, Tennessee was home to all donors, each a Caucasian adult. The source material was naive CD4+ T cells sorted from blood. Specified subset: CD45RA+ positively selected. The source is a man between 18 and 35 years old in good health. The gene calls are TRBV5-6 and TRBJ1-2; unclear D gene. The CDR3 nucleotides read TGTGCCAGCAGCTCAGCCGGGCAGGCCGGATTGGGTGGCTACACCTTC. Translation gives CASSSAGQAGLGGYTF.